Following are 25 T cell receptor beta chains from one sample sequenced in a study of cytomegalovirus exposure and HLA in healthy donors. The PCR ran on 60 Vbeta and 13 Jbeta primers. Assay: immunoSEQ multiplex PCR; the TCRdb copy retains only in-frame clones and omits some. The data hold 95,000 to 100,000 clones, with roughly 9.4% observed a single time. Material for sequencing was PBMCs. Receptors originate from a man aged 45-65 years in good health and CMV-seropositive.

Only a few counts were recorded for this clone. V is TRBV6-1 and J is TRBJ2-7; 11 bases are a match to TRBD2. This CDR3 has 17 amino acids. J was trimmed by 4 bases and V by 2 bases; bases with no gene match: 10. CDR1 MNHNS and CDR2 SASEGT come from the germline V gene. CDR3 in amino acids: CASSEWETGTSGYEQYF. In DNA, the CDR3 is TGTGCCAGCAGTGAATGGGAAACCGGGACTAGCGGATACGAGCAGTACTTC.

The chain is built from TRBV9 and TRBJ2-1; a weak D match, TRBD2 (5 bases). CDR3 length: 13 residues. Germline V lookup: CDR1 SGDLS, CDR2 YYNGEE. Trimming stripped 0 bases from V and 8 bases from J, with 9 bases between. CDR3 region: CASSVAMEDEQFF. The CDR3 DNA reads TGTGCCAGCAGCGTAGCTATGGAGGATGAGCAGTTCTTC.

This chain connects TRBV10-1 to TRBJ2-5; D is possibly TRBD1 (6 bases). Per the germline V gene, CDR1 is WNHNN and CDR2 is SYGVQD (reference sequence). This CDR3 is built from 21 residues. The V gene lost 10 bases and the J gene lost 3 bases, with 39 bases spanning the gap. For the CDR3, the DNA is TGCGCCACCTCAACAGGGAGACCCCCCCGTAGGGTCCGGTGGGCCAAAGAGACCCAGTACTTC. Its protein is CATSTGRPPRRVRWAKETQYF.

This clone has just a few counts. V usage is TRBV6-5 and J usage is TRBJ2-2; 8 bases map to TRBD1. V shed 3 bases, J shed 6 bases, and the junction held 6 bases outside the gene matches. This CDR3 spans 15 amino acids. The germline CDR1 and CDR2 sequences are MNHEY and SVGAGI. CDR3 bases: TGTGCCAGCAGTTATGGACAGGGCTCTCCCGGGGAGCTGTTTTTT. Amino acids: CASSYGQGSPGELFF.

The chain has TRBV6-5 and TRBJ1-5; D not certain. Germline V CDR1 and CDR2: MNHEY, SVGAGI. The V end lost 6 bases, the J end lost 3 bases, and 6 bases lay between the germline ends. The CDR3 is made up of 12 amino acids. The CDR3 is CASSRPNQPQHF. The DNA for the CDR3 is TGTGCCAGCAGCCGTCCCAATCAGCCCCAGCATTTT.

The sample holds a few counts of this clone. The chain uses TRBV4-2 and TRBJ2-2; 13 positions match TRBD2. CDR1 LGHNA and CDR2 YNFKEQ come from the germline V gene. The J segment lost 4 bases and the V segment lost 2 bases, leaving 7 bases of the junction unmatched. CDR3 length: 18 amino acids. The CDR3 region has the DNA TGTGCCAGCAGCCAACCCGGACTAGCGGGAGTAGGCACCGGGGAGCTGTTTTTT. Translation: CASSQPGLAGVGTGELFF.

V and J are TRBV28 and TRBJ1-5; perhaps TRBD1 as D (5 bases). This CDR3 has 11 amino acids. The V gene lost 10 bases and the J gene lost 16 bases, with 20 bases spanning the gap. The V gene's germline CDR1 is MDHEN and CDR2 SYDVKM. The CDR3 DNA is TGTGCCATCCGGCGCGGGACGGACCAACATTTT. Residues: CAIRRGTDQHF.

This clone came up a few times. The chain joins TRBV7-2 to TRBJ2-1; TRBD2 agrees at 11 bases. The CDR3 runs to 16 residues. J gave up 8 bases and V 1 base, and 7 bases lay outside the gene matches. Germline CDR1 is SGHTA and CDR2 is FQGNSA. CDR3 loop: CASSLGQLAGADEQFF. The CDR3 coding sequence is TGTGCCAGCAGCTTAGGACAACTAGCGGGAGCGGATGAGCAGTTCTTC. Looking up the rest from reference TRBV7-2 and TRBJ2-1 gives the full variable domain: GAGVSQSPSNKVTEKGKDVELRCDPISGHTALYWYRQSLGQGLEFLIYFQGNSAPDKSGLPSDRFSAERTGGSVSTLTIQRTQQEDSAVYLCASSLGQLAGADEQFFGPGTRLTVL.

The chain uses TRBV7-2 and TRBJ2-3; 14 bases match TRBD2. There are 19 residues in the CDR3. J lost 4 bases, V lost 3 bases, and 12 bases had no gene match. The V gene's germline CDR1 is SGHTA and CDR2 FQGNSA. The CDR3 protein is CASSLGLAGVTLVSDTQYF. CDR3 bases: TGTGCCAGCAGCTTGGGACTAGCGGGAGTAACCCTGGTCTCAGATACGCAGTATTTT.

This clone showed up just a few times. V is TRBV5-4 and J is TRBJ2-2; D perhaps matches TRBD2 (6 bases). CDR3 length: 15 residues. Between the trimmed V and J ends, which lost 3 bases and 4 bases, there was a span of 13 bases. The germline V gene has CDR1 SGHNT and CDR2 YYREEE (reference sequence). CDR3 sequence (DNA): TGTGCCAGCAGCTCAGCCCGGGAGACCACCGGGGAGCTGTTTTTT. This sequence encodes CASSSARETTGELFF.

V gene TRBV30 combines with J gene TRBJ2-2; 13 nucleotides align to TRBD2. V was pared by 2 bases and J by 4 bases, with 7 bases of the junction left unmatched. Germline V lookup: CDR1 GTSNPN, CDR2 SVGIG (reference sequence). CDR3 length: 17 amino acids. The CDR3 is CAWSPPGLAGFTGELFF. CDR3 coding DNA: TGTGCCTGGAGTCCCCCGGGACTAGCGGGGTTCACCGGGGAGCTGTTTTTT.

This clone was picked up a small number of times. The rearrangement uses TRBV4-1 and TRBJ2-1; 8 bases are shared with TRBD2. The CDR3 runs to 15 residues. CDR1 is MGHRA and CDR2 is YSYEKL in the germline V gene. After removal of 1 base from V and 4 bases from J, the junction contained 3 bases not matched to a gene. CDR3: CASSQGTGGYNEQFF. For the CDR3, the DNA is TGCGCCAGCAGCCAAGGGACGGGAGGGTACAATGAGCAGTTCTTC.

The chain couples TRBV6-1 to TRBJ1-6; D might be TRBD1 (5 bases). V gave up 6 bases and J gave up 0 bases, with 9 bases separating them. CDR1 and CDR2 from the germline V gene are MNHNS and SASEGT. The CDR3 sequence is 15 residues long. CDR3 nucleotides: TGTGCCAGCAGAAGACAGAGCTCCTATAATTCACCCCTCCACTTT. Its translation is CASRRQSSYNSPLHF.

This clone occurred a few times. The chain's CDR3 is CASSPWTGEKLFF. The CDR3 DNA sequence: TGTGCCAGCAGCCCGTGGACAGGCGAAAAACTGTTTTTT. V usage is TRBV7-8 and J usage is TRBJ1-4; 7 bases align to TRBD1. After removal of 5 bases from V and 8 bases from J, the junction contained 5 bases not matched to a gene. CDR3 length: 13 residues. The germline gives CDR1 SGHVS, CDR2 FQNEAQ.

This clone appeared a few times. V and J are TRBV15 and TRBJ1-5; no definite D call. This CDR3 contains 17 residues. Trimming removed 5 bases at V and 4 bases at J, with 21 bases between. The germline V gene has CDR1 LNHNV and CDR2 YYDKDF (reference sequence). CDR3 residues: CATSEAFLVDLNQPQHF. For the CDR3, the DNA is TGTGCCACCAGCGAAGCTTTCCTAGTCGATTTAAATCAGCCCCAGCATTTT.

This chain links TRBV4-2 with TRBJ2-1; TRBD1 agrees at 8 bases. From germline, CDR1 is LGHNA and CDR2 YNFKEQ. The J segment lost 5 bases and the V segment lost 0 bases, leaving 3 bases of the junction unmatched. This CDR3 is 15 amino acids long. CDR3 sequence: CASSQDGQGHNEQFF. The CDR3 coding sequence is TGTGCCAGCAGCCAAGACGGACAGGGCCACAATGAGCAGTTCTTC.

This clone occurred a few times. V and J are TRBV4-1 and TRBJ1-4; TRBD1 matches at 7 bases. Germline assignment: CDR1 MGHRA and CDR2 YSYEKL. The CDR3 runs 16 residues. The ends lost 5 bases at V and 7 bases at J; junction bases unmatched: 13. The CDR3 sequence: CASSLEPQGTSEKLFF. As DNA, the CDR3 is TGCGCCAGCAGCTTAGAGCCACAGGGGACGAGTGAAAAACTGTTTTTT.

This chain joins TRBV6-4 and TRBJ1-2; D gene uncertain. With 5 bases removed from V and 3 bases from J, the gap between germline ends came to 10 bases. The CDR3 is 13 residues long. Germline lookup yields CDR1 MRHNA and CDR2 SNTAGT. CDR3 DNA: TGTGCCAGCAGTCGGGTAGGCTACTATGGCTACACCTTC. It yields the protein CASSRVGYYGYTF.

DNA for the CDR3: TGTGCCAGTAGTATTTCTCCAGGGGACTACGAGCAGTACTTC. Protein: CASSISPGDYEQYF. The chain combines TRBV19 with TRBJ2-7; D perhaps matches TRBD1 (6 bases). This CDR3 has 14 residues. V shed 3 bases and J shed 3 bases, with 12 bases lying between them. Germline CDR1 and CDR2: LNHDA and SQIVND (reference sequence).

V and J are TRBV7-3 and TRBJ2-7, with 11 nucleotides matching TRBD2. The V segment lost 6 bases and the J segment 2 bases; nucleotides outside the gene matches: 3. The CDR3 consists of 14 residues. Germline V CDR1 and CDR2: SGHTA, FQGTGA. The CDR3 DNA reads TGTGCCAGCAGTCGGACTAGCGGGCCCTACGAGCAGTACTTC. Protein: CASSRTSGPYEQYF.

This clone was seen more than once but under ten times. J is TRBJ1-5 and V is TRBV2, with 8 positions matching TRBD1. The germline V gene has CDR1 SNHLY and CDR2 FYNNEI. With 8 bases clipped from V and 9 bases from J, the junction kept 6 bases outside the gene matches. The CDR3 length is 12 residues. CDR3 protein: CASGTGDRPQHF. CDR3 in DNA: TGTGCCAGCGGGACAGGAGATCGGCCCCAGCATTTT.

Only a few counts were recorded for this clone. The rearrangement uses TRBV6-5 and TRBJ2-5; 7 bases are a match to TRBD2. V lost 2 bases, J lost 2 bases, and 5 bases stayed unmatched. Germline V gene sequence: CDR1 MNHEY, CDR2 SVGAGI. The CDR3 runs 15 residues. The CDR3 is CASSYGAGDQETQYF. Here the CDR3 DNA reads TGTGCCAGCAGTTACGGGGCGGGGGATCAAGAGACCCAGTACTTC.

This chain links TRBV4-2 with TRBJ2-1; possibly TRBD2 for D (6 bases). V lost 4 bases to trimming and J lost 0 bases, with 13 bases between them. This CDR3 region has 16 residues. Germline lookup yields CDR1 LGHNA and CDR2 YNFKEQ. CDR3: CASSLSGGSSYNEQFF. The CDR3 DNA follows: TGTGCCAGCAGCCTGTCTGGGGGGAGCTCCTACAATGAGCAGTTCTTC.

This clone was detected only a few times. This chain links TRBV30 with TRBJ1-1, with 7 bases aligning to TRBD1. Germline V lookup: CDR1 GTSNPN, CDR2 SVGIG (reference sequence). CDR3 length: 16 residues. V lost 4 bases to trimming and J lost 3 bases; unmatched junction nucleotides: 14. The CDR3 DNA reads TGTGCCTGGAACGATATTTACAGGGGCTTGGACACTGAAGCTTTCTTT. Protein product: CAWNDIYRGLDTEAFF.

This clone was recorded a few times. The chain carries TRBV11-2 and TRBJ2-4; D might be TRBD2 (5 bases). The V gene lost 5 bases and the J gene lost 0 bases, with 11 bases spanning the gap. Germline V gives CDR1 SGHAT, CDR2 FQNNGV. This CDR3 spans 15 amino acids. CDR3 protein: CASSPGVLAKNIQYF. As DNA, the CDR3 is TGTGCCAGCAGCCCCGGGGTTTTAGCCAAAAACATTCAGTACTTC.